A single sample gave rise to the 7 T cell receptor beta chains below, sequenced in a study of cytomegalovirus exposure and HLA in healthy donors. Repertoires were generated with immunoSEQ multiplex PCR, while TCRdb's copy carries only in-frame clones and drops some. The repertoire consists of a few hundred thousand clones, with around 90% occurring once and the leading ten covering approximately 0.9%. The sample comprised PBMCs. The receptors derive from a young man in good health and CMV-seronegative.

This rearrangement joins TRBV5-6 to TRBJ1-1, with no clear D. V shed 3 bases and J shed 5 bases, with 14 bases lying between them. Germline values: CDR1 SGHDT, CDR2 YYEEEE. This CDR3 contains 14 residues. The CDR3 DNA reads TGTGCCAGCAGCTCAGACCGGATGAGGACTGAAGCTTTCTTT. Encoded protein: CASSSDRMRTEAFF.

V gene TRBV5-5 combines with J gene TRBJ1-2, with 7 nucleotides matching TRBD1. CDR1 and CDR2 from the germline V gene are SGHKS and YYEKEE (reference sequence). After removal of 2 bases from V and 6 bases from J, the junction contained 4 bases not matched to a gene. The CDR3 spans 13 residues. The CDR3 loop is CASSFWDRNGYTF. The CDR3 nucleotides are TGTGCCAGCAGCTTCTGGGACAGAAATGGCTACACCTTC.

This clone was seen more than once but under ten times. This CDR3 is CASSQDYGQYEQYF. In DNA form, the CDR3 reads TGTGCCAGCAGCCAAGATTACGGACAATACGAGCAGTACTTC. This chain connects TRBV4-2 to TRBJ2-7, with D perhaps TRBD1 (5 bases). The V end was cut by 0 bases, the J end by 4 bases, with 10 bases between. The CDR3 runs 14 residues. In germline, CDR1 is LGHNA, CDR2 YNFKEQ.

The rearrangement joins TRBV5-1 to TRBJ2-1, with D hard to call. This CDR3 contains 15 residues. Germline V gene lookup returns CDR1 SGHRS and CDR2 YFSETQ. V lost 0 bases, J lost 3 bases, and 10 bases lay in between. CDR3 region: CASSLVAIYYNEQFF. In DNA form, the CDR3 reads TGCGCCAGCAGCTTGGTCGCGATATACTACAATGAGCAGTTCTTC. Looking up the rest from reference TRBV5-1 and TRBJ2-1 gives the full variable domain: KAGVTQTPRYLIKTRGQQVTLSCSPISGHRSVSWYQQTPGQGLQFLFEYFSETQRNKGNFPGRFSGRQFSNSRSEMNVSTLELGDSALYLCASSLVAIYYNEQFFGPGTRLTVL.

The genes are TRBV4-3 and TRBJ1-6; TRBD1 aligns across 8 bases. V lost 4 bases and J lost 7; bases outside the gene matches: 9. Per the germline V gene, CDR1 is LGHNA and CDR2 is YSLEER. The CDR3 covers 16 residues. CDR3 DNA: TGCGCCAGCAGCCCTAAAACTGGGACAGGCAATTCACCCCTCCACTTT. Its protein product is CASSPKTGTGNSPLHF.

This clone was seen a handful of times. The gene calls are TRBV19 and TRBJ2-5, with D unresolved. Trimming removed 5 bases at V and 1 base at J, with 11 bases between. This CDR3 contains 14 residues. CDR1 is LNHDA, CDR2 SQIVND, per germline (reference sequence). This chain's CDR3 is CASSPQHTQETQYF. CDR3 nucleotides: TGTGCCAGTAGTCCTCAACACACCCAAGAGACCCAGTACTTC.

The CDR3 DNA is TGTGCCAGCAGTTCCCCCGGGAGGGGAAACATTCAGTACTTC. This sequence encodes CASSSPGRGNIQYF. The genes are TRBV6-5 and TRBJ2-4; TRBD2 agrees at 8 bases. Trimming cost V 4 bases and J 6 bases; bases outside gene matches: 5. CDR1 and CDR2 (germline): MNHEY, SVGAGI. The CDR3 sequence is 14 residues long.